These T cell receptor beta chains were read from a single sample in a study of PD-L1 blockade in urothelial cancer. Profiling relied on immunoSEQ multiplex PCR, and the TCRdb table lists in-frame clones only, not all of them. Among tens of thousands of clones listed, about 87% were seen once. The source was PBMCs, collected around atezolizumab (anti-PD-L1) treatment. Receptor source: a man over 45 with urothelial cancer. Both conserved end residues are part of each CDR3. D genes are given only for firm matches. Clone sizes are given selectively: once, few, many, or a class where the clone is expanded.

clone_size	j_call	v_call	d_call	cdr3_length	cdr3_aa	cdr3_nt
-	TRBJ2-7	TRBV28	TRBD2	15	CASSSPGGGSYEQYF	TGTGCCAGCAGTTCCCCGGGAGGGGGTTCCTACGAGCAGTACTTC
-	TRBJ2-1	TRBV10-3	-	15	CAISESGGRVDEQFF	TGTGCCATCAGTGAGTCCGGTGGCAGGGTCGATGAGCAGTTCTTC
-	TRBJ2-1	TRBV7-9	TRBD2	16	CASSSPAGGENNEQFF	TGTGCCAGCAGCTCCCCTGCGGGAGGGGAGAACAATGAGCAGTTCTTC
-	TRBJ2-1	TRBV27	-	13	CASSFRGMHEQFF	TGTGCCAGCAGTTTTCGGGGTATGCATGAGCAGTTCTTC
-	TRBJ2-7	TRBV6-5	-	14	CASSYLPSSYEQYF	TGTGCCAGCAGTTACCTCCCGAGCTCCTACGAGCAGTACTTC
-	TRBJ2-1	TRBV5-8	-	17	CASSLPPGSRSYNEQFF	TGTGCCAGCAGCTTACCCCCGGGGTCGAGATCCTACAATGAGCAGTTCTTC
-	TRBJ2-3	TRBV28	-	11	CASSFPGTQYF	TGTGCCAGCAGTTTCCCAGGAACGCAGTATTTT
-	TRBJ2-1	TRBV15	TRBD2	21	CATSRDLKSGTSGSSYNEQFF	TGTGCCACCAGCAGAGATCTCAAGTCCGGGACTAGCGGAAGCTCCTACAATGAGCAGTTCTTC
once	TRBJ2-7	TRBV7-6	-	15	CASSSGDSSSYEQYF	TGTGCCAGCAGCTCCGGGGACTCCAGCTCCTACGAGCAGTACTTC
-	TRBJ1-6	TRBV19	TRBD1	19	CASRPTGGSGASYNSPLHF	TGTGCCAGTAGACCGACAGGGGGCTCCGGGGCTTCCTATAATTCACCCCTCCACTTT
once	TRBJ2-1	TRBV5-1	TRBD2	18	CASSLVTSGGPPYNEQFF	TGCGCCAGCAGCTTGGTGACTAGCGGGGGGCCCCCCTACAATGAGCAGTTCTTC
-	TRBJ2-1	TRBV7-3	TRBD2	15	CASSLTLRGVSEQFF	TGTGCCAGCAGCTTAACATTGCGGGGGGTTTCTGAGCAGTTCTTC
-	TRBJ2-7	TRBV19	TRBD2	15	CASSRTSGAGYEQYF	TGTGCCAGTAGTCGGACTAGCGGGGCCGGCTACGAGCAGTACTTC
-	TRBJ2-3	TRBV7-3	TRBD2	15	CASSLSSGGGDTQYF	TGTGCCAGCAGCTTATCTAGCGGGGGAGGGGATACGCAGTATTTT
once	TRBJ2-1	TRBV27	-	14	CASSLAGSHNEQFF	TGTGCCAGCAGTTTAGCGGGAAGTCACAATGAGCAGTTCTTC
-	TRBJ1-5	TRBV7-9	TRBD1	16	CASSLGTGGLGGAQHF	TGTGCCAGCAGCTTAGGGACAGGGGGCTTAGGGGGAGCCCAGCATTTT
few	TRBJ2-1	TRBV11-2	-	13	CASSLIGQNEQFF	TGTGCCAGCAGCTTAATCGGACAGAATGAGCAGTTCTTC
-	TRBJ2-5	TRBV5-8	TRBD2	15	CASSLELAGGETQYF	TGTGCCAGCAGCTTGGAACTAGCGGGAGGCGAGACCCAGTACTTC